A single sample is the source of the 24 T cell receptor beta chains below, sequenced in a study of molecular identifiers for immune sequencing clone quantification. MiXCR was run by TCRdb on the PCR reads, yielding one entry per CDR3 protein. Of around 100,000 distinct CDR3 sequences listed, 36% are singletons. Sequencing was done on a sample of naive CD8+ T cells from blood, with Jurkat cell RNA spiked in. Noted subset: FACS-sorted CD8+CD4-CCR7+CD45RA+ naive T cells. Receptor source: a human donor in good health. Some libraries in this study had Jurkat cell RNA spiked in.

The chain employs TRBV5-1 and TRBJ2-5; D not resolved. V was clipped by 8 bases and J by 2 bases, with 13 bases between them. CDR1 and CDR2 (germline): SGHRS, YFSETQ. The CDR3 covers 13 residues. The CDR3: CASYRWLQETQYF. As DNA, the CDR3 is TGCGCCAGTTACCGGTGGCTACAAGAGACCCAGTACTTC.

Ten or more counts support this clonotype. V and J are TRBV28 and TRBJ2-3; 7 bases fit TRBD1. The CDR3 length is 14 residues. The germline V gene has CDR1 MDHEN and CDR2 SYDVKM. V lost 5 bases, J lost 0 bases, and 2 bases stayed unmatched. Here the CDR3 DNA reads TGTGCCAGCAGTGACAGGGTTAGCACAGATACGCAGTATTTT. This encodes CASSDRVSTDTQYF.

The J gene is TRBJ2-7, the V gene TRBV28; the match to TRBD1 covers 9 bases. Germline values: CDR1 MDHEN, CDR2 SYDVKM. There are 14 residues in the CDR3. V was pared by 2 bases and J by 4 bases, with 3 bases of the junction left unmatched. DNA of the CDR3: TGTGCCAGCAGTTTAAACAGGGGGCGTTACGAGCAGTACTTC. Protein sequence: CASSLNRGRYEQYF.

Comment on this clonotype: A much larger clonotype is one base distant, so this may be a read error. The rearrangement joins TRBV5-4 to TRBJ2-7; TRBD2 might be the D (5 bases). V dropped 5 bases and J dropped 2 bases, with 11 bases sitting between them. Germline values: CDR1 SGHNT, CDR2 YYREEE (reference sequence). The CDR3 consists of 13 residues. CDR3 sequence reads: CASSSRVPYEQYF. The CDR3 DNA is TGTGCCAGCAGTTCGCGGGTTCCCTACGAGCAGTACTTC.

The CDR3 DNA is TGTGCCAGCAGCGTAGGGAACGGGGAGACCTACGAGCAGTACTTC. Its protein is CASSVGNGETYEQYF. The chain joins TRBV9 to TRBJ2-7; D may be TRBD2 (5 bases). From germline, CDR1 is SGDLS and CDR2 YYNGEE. Trimming removed 0 bases from V and 2 bases from J, with 12 bases in between. This CDR3 spans 15 amino acids.

This clonotype is labeled as medium-sized. The chain is built from TRBV28 and TRBJ1-1; TRBD1 might be the D (5 bases). The CDR3 has 13 amino acids. Trimming took 6 bases from V and 5 from J, leaving 13 bases between them. Germline CDR1 reads MDHEN; CDR2 reads SYDVKM. CDR3 protein: CASRQGWSTEAFF. CDR3 coding DNA: TGTGCCAGCAGGCAGGGTTGGTCAACTGAAGCTTTCTTT.

In this sample, this clonotype turned up a few times. J is TRBJ2-2 and V is TRBV10-3, with 8 bases aligning to TRBD1. The CDR3 is made up of 17 amino acids. Germline V gives CDR1 ENHRY, CDR2 SYGVKD. V lost 5 bases and J lost 5; bases outside the gene matches: 13. This CDR3 is CAISQPFRGLSTGELFF. The CDR3, as DNA: TGTGCCATCAGTCAACCCTTCAGGGGGCTTTCAACCGGGGAGCTGTTTTTT.

This clonotype was counted once. The chain carries TRBV4-2 and TRBJ2-3; 7 nucleotides align to TRBD2. J lost 9 bases, V lost 5 bases, and 23 bases had no gene match. The CDR3 covers 18 residues. Germline V lookup: CDR1 LGHNA, CDR2 YNFKEQ. CDR3 sequence: CASSNPITMAGTTQTQYF. CDR3 DNA sequence: TGTGCCAGCAGCAACCCAATAACGATGGCCGGGACTACCCAAACGCAGTATTTT.

The chain combines TRBV6-2 or TRBV6-3 with TRBJ2-7; 7 bases are shared with TRBD1. CDR1 is MNHEY and CDR2 is SVGEGT in the germline V gene. The ends lost 4 bases at V and 2 bases at J; junction bases unmatched: 11. The CDR3 extends over 16 amino acids. The CDR3 sequence: CASSSFMTGMTYEQYF. The CDR3 coding sequence is TGTGCCAGCAGTTCTTTTATGACAGGGATGACCTACGAGCAGTACTTC.

A remark on this clonotype: A much larger clone sits a single nucleotide away, making a read error possible. The chain joins TRBV28 to TRBJ2-7; D is undetermined. This CDR3 spans 15 amino acids. Germline assignment: CDR1 MDHEN and CDR2 SYDVKM. The V end lost 2 bases, the J end lost 0 bases, and 11 bases lay between the germline ends. CDR3 sequence reads: CASSLTGWPSYEQYF. CDR3 DNA: TGTGCCAGCAGTTTAACCGGCTGGCCCTCCTACGAGCAGTACTTC.

The rearrangement uses TRBV9 and TRBJ2-1, with 13 positions matching TRBD2. Germline V gene lookup returns CDR1 SGDLS and CDR2 YYNGEE. The CDR3 is made up of 16 amino acids. Trimming took 1 base from V and 8 from J; bases not matched to a gene: 6. The CDR3, as DNA: TGTGCCAGCAGCGTACAAAGGACTAGCGGGAGCCATGAGCAGTTCTTC. This codes for CASSVQRTSGSHEQFF.

Points on this clonotype: Being one base from a much bigger clone, this may be a read error. The rearrangement joins TRBV11-2 to TRBJ2-5, with no clear D. This CDR3 region has 11 residues. Germline loops: CDR1 SGHAT, CDR2 FQNNGV. CDR3 sequence reads: CASSDQEPQYF. The CDR3 coding sequence is TGTGCCAGCAGCGACCAAGAGCCCCAGTACTTC. Complete variable domain (other parts from reference TRBV11-2 and TRBJ2-5): EAGVAQSPRYKIIEKRQSVAFWCNPISGHATLYWYQQILGQGPKLLIQFQNNGVVDDSQLPKDRFSAERLKGVDSTLKIQPAKLEDSAVYLCASSDQEPQYFGPGTRLLVL.

About this clonotype: This clone may be a read error of a much larger clone one base away. The chain combines TRBV4-3 with TRBJ1-5; D ambiguous. The germline gives CDR1 LGHNA, CDR2 YSLEER. Trimming shortened V by 0 bases and J by 4 bases, and 7 bases separated the two germline ends. CDR3 length equals 14 residues. The CDR3 spells CASSQDQINQPQHF. DNA of the CDR3: TGCGCCAGCAGCCAAGACCAAATAAATCAGCCCCAGCATTTT.

This clonotype was seen repeatedly, ten times or more. This sequence joins TRBV28 and TRBJ1-5; 7 bases are shared with TRBD1. The V gene's germline CDR1 is MDHEN and CDR2 SYDVKM. This CDR3 contains 16 residues. Trimming cost V 2 bases and J 3 bases; bases outside gene matches: 7. The CDR3 protein is CASSLDREGANQPQHF. The CDR3 DNA reads TGTGCCAGCAGTTTAGACAGGGAGGGGGCCAATCAGCCCCAGCATTTT.

The chain employs TRBV20-1 and TRBJ1-1; tentative D call: TRBD1 (5 bases). CDR3 size: 11 residues. Germline V CDR1 and CDR2: DFQATT, SNEGSKA (reference sequence). CDR3 sequence (DNA): TGCGCCGGAGGGGTGGTCACTGAAGCTTTCTTT. Translated, it gives CAGGVVTEAFF.

The J gene is TRBJ2-2, the V gene TRBV2, with 8 bases matching TRBD1. J was trimmed by 3 bases and V by 7 bases; bases with no gene match: 10. The CDR3 totals 16 residues. Germline CDR1 SNHLY, CDR2 FYNNEI. The CDR3, as DNA: TGTGCCAGCACGAAAACCGGGACAGGATACACCGGGGAGCTGTTTTTT. Amino acids: CASTKTGTGYTGELFF.

The rearrangement joins TRBV19 to TRBJ2-1; weak D call: TRBD2 (5 bases). The CDR3 covers 13 residues. V lost 9 bases and J lost 7, with 16 bases in between. CDR1 and CDR2 from the germline V gene are LNHDA and SQIVND (reference sequence). This CDR3 is CASTTSSTNEQFF. The CDR3, as DNA: TGTGCCAGCACAACCTCTAGCACTAATGAGCAGTTCTTC.

Details on this clonotype: This CDR3 fails to terminate in the conserved phenylalanine or tryptophan, so it likely reflects a read error. The rearrangement links TRBV29-1 to TRBJ1-2, with 9 bases matching TRBD1. CDR1 SQVTM and CDR2 ANQGSEA come from the germline V gene. The CDR3 loop spans 15 amino acids. V shed 2 bases and J 3 bases; nucleotides not matched to a gene: 7. The CDR3 DNA sequence: TGCAGCGTTGAACAGACAGGGGGAACATACTATGGCTACACCTCC. Its protein product is CSVEQTGGTYYGYTS.

This clonotype was observed many times. The CDR3 reads CASNDPGQAADTQYF. The CDR3 DNA is TGTGCCAGCAATGACCCGGGACAGGCCGCAGATACGCAGTATTTT. The chain employs TRBV12-3 or TRBV12-4 and TRBJ2-3, with TRBD1 matching 8 bases. J was trimmed by 4 bases and V by 7 bases; bases with no gene match: 10. The CDR3 is 15 residues long.

As to this clonotype: A read error may produce the germline difference seen at one junction end. The chain is built from TRBV12-3 or TRBV12-4 and TRBJ2-1; possible D gene TRBD1, 5 bases. This CDR3 is built from 14 residues. CDR3: CASSLAQGIDEQIF. CDR3 bases: TGTGCCAGCAGTTTAGCGCAGGGAATCGATGAGCAGATCTTC.

The gene calls are TRBV27 and TRBJ2-7, with D perhaps TRBD2 (6 bases). The germline V gene encodes CDR1 MNHEY and CDR2 SMNVEV (reference sequence). Trimming stripped 2 bases from V and 2 bases from J, with 19 bases between. The CDR3 loop spans 17 amino acids. The CDR3 reads CASSLQVPTGGAYEQYF. The CDR3 nucleotides are TGTGCCAGCAGTTTACAAGTCCCCACGGGCGGGGCCTACGAGCAGTACTTC.

Details on this clonotype: This may arise from a read error, as a much more abundant clone is one base away. The rearrangement joins TRBV13 to TRBJ2-2; 8 positions agree with TRBD2. The CDR3 is 15 residues long. Germline V gives CDR1 PRHDT, CDR2 FYEKMQ (reference sequence). DNA for the CDR3: TGTGCCAGCAGCTTGACTAGCGCGAACCCCGGGGAGCTGTTTTTT. This gives the protein CASSLTSANPGELFF.

This clonotype qualifies as medium-sized. V usage is TRBV20-1 and J usage is TRBJ1-5; D possibly corresponds to TRBD1 (5 bases). The CDR3 spans 15 residues. The V gene's germline CDR1 is DFQATT and CDR2 SNEGSKA (reference sequence). With 0 bases removed from V and 1 base from J, the gap between germline ends came to 10 bases. CDR3 protein: CSARDLGDSNQPQHF. The CDR3 nucleotides are TGCAGTGCTAGAGATCTCGGGGACAGCAATCAGCCCCAGCATTTT.

This clonotype was recorded many times. The chain couples TRBV27 to TRBJ1-5; D is uncertain. From germline, CDR1 is MNHEY and CDR2 SMNVEV (reference sequence). With 1 base removed from V and 6 bases from J, the gap between germline ends came to 4 bases. The CDR3 is 12 amino acids. The CDR3 DNA follows: TGTGCCAGCAGTTTATATGGTCAGCCCCAGCATTTT. Protein sequence: CASSLYGQPQHF.